This T cell receptor (beta chain) appears in the sequencing data of a study of identical twins. A universal primer site was created by template switching, with the cDNA bearing unique molecular identifiers. TCRdb processed the 5' RACE reads anew with MiXCR; each CDR3 protein has one entry. The profile shows under 1 million distinct CDR3 sequences, over 9% of them singletons. CDR3 length: 15 amino acids. Germline assignment: CDR1 MNHNS and CDR2 SASEGT. The ends lost 1 base at V and 5 bases at J; junction bases unmatched: 1. This clonotype has a handful of counts. These same records also appear under a second study, on yellow fever vaccine responses in identical twins.

The TCR sequence derives from a woman aged 18-35 years in good health. The chain recombines TRBV6-1 with TRBJ2-1; 11 bases line up with TRBD2. The sequenced material came from PBMCs. The CDR3 is CASSEGLAGNNEQFF. CDR3 DNA: TGTGCCAGCAGTGAAGGACTAGCGGGAAACAATGAGCAGTTCTTC.